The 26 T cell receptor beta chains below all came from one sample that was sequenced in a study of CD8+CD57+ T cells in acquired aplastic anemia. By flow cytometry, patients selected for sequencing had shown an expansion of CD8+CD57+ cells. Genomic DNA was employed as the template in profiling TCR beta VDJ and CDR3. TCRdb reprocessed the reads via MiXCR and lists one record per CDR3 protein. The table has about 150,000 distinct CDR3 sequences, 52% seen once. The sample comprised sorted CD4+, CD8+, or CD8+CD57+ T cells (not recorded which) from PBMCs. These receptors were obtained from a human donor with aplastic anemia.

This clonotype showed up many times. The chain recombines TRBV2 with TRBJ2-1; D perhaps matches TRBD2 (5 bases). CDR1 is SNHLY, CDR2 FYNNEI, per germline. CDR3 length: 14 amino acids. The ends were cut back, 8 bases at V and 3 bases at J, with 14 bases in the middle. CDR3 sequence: CASCDTGFYNEQFF. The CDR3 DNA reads TGTGCCAGCTGCGACACGGGGTTCTACAATGAGCAGTTCTTC.

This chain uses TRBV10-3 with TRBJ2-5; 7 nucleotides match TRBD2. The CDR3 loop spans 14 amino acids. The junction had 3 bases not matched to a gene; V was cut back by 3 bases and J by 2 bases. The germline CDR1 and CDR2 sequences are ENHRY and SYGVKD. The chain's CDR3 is CAISDTGGQETQYF. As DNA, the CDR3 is TGTGCCATCAGTGATACGGGGGGACAAGAGACCCAGTACTTC.

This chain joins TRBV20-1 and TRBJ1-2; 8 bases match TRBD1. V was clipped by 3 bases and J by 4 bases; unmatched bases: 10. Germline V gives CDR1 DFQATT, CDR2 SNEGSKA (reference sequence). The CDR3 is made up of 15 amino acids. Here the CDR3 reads CSASPPGQDIYGYTF. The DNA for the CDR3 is TGCAGTGCTAGTCCACCGGGACAGGATATCTATGGCTACACCTTC.

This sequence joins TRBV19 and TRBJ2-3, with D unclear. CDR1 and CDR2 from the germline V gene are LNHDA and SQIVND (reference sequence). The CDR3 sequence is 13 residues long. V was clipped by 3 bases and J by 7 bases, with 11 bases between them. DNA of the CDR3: TGTGCCAGTAGTATCCCCGGACGTAATACGCAGTATTTT. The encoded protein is CASSIPGRNTQYF.

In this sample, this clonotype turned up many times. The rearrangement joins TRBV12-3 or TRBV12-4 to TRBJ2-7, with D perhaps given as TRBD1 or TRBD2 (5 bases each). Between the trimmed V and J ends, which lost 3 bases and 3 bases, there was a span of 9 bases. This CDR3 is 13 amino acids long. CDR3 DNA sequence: TGTGCCAGCAGTTTCGGGACCTACTACGAGCAGTACTTC. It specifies CASSFGTYYEQYF.

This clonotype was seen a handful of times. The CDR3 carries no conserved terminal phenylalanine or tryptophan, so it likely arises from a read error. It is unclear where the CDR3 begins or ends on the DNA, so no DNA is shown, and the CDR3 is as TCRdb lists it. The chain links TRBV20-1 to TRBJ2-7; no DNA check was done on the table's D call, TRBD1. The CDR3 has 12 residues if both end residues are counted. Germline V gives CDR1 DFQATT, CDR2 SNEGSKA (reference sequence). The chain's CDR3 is CSARDLQGVLAL.

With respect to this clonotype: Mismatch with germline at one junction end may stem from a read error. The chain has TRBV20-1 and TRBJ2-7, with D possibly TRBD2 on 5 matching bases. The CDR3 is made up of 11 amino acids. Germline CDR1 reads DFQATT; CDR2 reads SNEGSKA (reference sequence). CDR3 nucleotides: TGCAGTGCTAGGGAGGCCTACGAGCATTACTTC. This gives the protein CSAREAYEHYF.

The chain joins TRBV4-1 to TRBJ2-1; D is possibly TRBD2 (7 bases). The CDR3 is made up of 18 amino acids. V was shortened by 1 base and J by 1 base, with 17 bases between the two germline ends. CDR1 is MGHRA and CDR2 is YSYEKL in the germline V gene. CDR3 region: CASSQGLPGGLSYNEQFF. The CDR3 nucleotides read TGCGCCAGCAGCCAAGGTCTCCCCGGGGGGCTGTCCTACAATGAGCAGTTCTTC.

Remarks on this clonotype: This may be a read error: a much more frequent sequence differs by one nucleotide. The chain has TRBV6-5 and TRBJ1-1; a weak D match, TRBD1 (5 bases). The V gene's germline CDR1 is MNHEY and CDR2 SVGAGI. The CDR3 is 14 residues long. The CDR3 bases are TGTGCCAGCAGTTACACCAGGGTGAACGCTGAAGCTTTCTTT. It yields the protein CASSYTRVNAEAFF.

CDR3 amino acids: CASSLLSPTGELFF. CDR3 nucleotide sequence: TGTGCCAGCAGTTTACTTTCTCCGACCGGGGAGCTGTTTTTT. The rearrangement links TRBV12-3 or TRBV12-4 to TRBJ2-2, with unresolved D. Trimming stripped 2 bases from V and 5 bases from J, with 9 bases between. CDR3 length: 14 residues.

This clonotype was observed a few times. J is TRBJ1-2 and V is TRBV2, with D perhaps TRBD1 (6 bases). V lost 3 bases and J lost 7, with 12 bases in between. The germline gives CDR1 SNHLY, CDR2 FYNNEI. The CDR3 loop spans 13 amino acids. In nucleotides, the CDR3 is TGTGCCAGCAGTGATTGGGGGGGCGTTGGCTACACCTTC. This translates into CASSDWGGVGYTF.

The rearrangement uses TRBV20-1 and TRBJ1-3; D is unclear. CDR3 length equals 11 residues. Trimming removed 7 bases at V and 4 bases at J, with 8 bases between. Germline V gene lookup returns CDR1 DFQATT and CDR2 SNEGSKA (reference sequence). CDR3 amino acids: CSVTGGNTIYF. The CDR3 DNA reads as TGCAGTGTGACGGGAGGAAACACCATATATTTT.

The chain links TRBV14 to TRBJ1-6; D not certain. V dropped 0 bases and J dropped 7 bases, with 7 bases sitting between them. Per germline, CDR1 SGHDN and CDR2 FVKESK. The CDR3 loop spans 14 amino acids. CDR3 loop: CASSQEVPNSPLHF. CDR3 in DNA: TGTGCCAGCAGCCAAGAAGTCCCCAATTCACCCCTCCACTTT.

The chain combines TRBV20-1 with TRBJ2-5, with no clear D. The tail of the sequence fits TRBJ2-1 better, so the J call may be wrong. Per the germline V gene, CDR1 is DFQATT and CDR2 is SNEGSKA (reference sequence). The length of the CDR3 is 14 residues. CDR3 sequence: CSVQDRRSYNEQFF. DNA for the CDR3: TGCAGTGTTCAAGACCGGCGTTCCTACAATGAGCAGTTCTTC.

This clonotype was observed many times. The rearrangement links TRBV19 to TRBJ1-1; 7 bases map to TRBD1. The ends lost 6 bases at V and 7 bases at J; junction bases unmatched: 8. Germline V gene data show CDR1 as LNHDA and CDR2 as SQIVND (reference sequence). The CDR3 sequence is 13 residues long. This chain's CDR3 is CASSRNRDSEAFF. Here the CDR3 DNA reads TGTGCCAGTAGCAGGAACCGGGACAGTGAAGCTTTCTTT.

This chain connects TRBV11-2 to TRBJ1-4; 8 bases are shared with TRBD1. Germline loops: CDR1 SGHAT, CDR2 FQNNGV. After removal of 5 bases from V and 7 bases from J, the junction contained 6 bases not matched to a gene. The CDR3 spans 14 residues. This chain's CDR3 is CASSPIGTGEKLFF. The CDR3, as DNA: TGTGCCAGCAGCCCGATCGGGACAGGTGAAAAACTGTTTTTT.

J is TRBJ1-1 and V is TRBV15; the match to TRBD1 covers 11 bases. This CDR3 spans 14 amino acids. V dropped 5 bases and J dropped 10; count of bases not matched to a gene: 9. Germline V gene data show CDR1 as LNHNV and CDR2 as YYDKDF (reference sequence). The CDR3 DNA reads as TGTGCCACCAGCTCCACGGACAGGGGGCGAGGAGCTTTCTTT. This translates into CATSSTDRGRGAFF.

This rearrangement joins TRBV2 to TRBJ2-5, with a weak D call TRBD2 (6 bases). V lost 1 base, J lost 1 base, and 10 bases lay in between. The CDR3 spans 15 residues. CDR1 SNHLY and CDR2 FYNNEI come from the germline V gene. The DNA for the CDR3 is TGTGCCAGCAGTGAAGTCCTCGGGAGCCAAGAGACCCAGTACTTC. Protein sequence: CASSEVLGSQETQYF.

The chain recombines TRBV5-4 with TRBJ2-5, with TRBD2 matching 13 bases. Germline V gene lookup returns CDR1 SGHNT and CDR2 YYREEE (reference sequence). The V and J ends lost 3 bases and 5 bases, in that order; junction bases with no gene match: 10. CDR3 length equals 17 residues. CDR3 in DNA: TGTGCCAGCAGCTCTATGGGACTAGCGGGGCGGGGGGAGACCCAGTACTTC. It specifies CASSSMGLAGRGETQYF.

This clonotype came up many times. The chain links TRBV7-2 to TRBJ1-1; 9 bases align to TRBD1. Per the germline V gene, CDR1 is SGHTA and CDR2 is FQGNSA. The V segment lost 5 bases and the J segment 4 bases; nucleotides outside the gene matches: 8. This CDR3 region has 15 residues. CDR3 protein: CASSQRQGGTTEAFF. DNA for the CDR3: TGTGCCAGCAGCCAAAGACAGGGGGGGACCACTGAAGCTTTCTTT.

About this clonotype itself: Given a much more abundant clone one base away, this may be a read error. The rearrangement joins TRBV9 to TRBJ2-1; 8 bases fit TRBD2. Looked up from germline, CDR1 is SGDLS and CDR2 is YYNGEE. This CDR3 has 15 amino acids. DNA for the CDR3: TGTGCCAGCACCCCCTCGGGGGGGGCCTACAATGAGCAGCTCTTC. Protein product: CASTPSGGAYNEQLF.

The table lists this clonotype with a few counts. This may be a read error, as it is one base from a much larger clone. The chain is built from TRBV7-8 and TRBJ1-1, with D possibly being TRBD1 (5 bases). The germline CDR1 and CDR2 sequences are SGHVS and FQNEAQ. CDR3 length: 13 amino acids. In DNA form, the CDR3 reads TGTGCCAGCAGCTTAGAAGGGGCAGGAGAAGCTCTCTTT. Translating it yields CASSLEGAGEALF.

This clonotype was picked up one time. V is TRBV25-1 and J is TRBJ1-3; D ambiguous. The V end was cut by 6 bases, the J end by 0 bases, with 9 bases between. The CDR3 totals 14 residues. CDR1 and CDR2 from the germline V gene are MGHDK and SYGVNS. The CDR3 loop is CASSDIFSGNTIYF. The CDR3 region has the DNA TGTGCCAGCAGCGATATCTTCTCTGGAAACACCATATATTTT.

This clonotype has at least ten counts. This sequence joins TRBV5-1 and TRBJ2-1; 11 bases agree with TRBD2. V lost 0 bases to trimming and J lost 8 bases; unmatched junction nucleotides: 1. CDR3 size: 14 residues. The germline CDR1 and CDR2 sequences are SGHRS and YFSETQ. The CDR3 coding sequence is TGCGCCAGCAGCTTGGCTAGCGGGGGGCATGAGCAGTTCTTC. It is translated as CASSLASGGHEQFF.

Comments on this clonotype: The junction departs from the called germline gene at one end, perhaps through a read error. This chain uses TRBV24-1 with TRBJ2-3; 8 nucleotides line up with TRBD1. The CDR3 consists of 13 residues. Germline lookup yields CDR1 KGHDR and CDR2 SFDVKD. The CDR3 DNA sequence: TGTGCCACCGGTGAGACAGGGGCGGATACGCAGTATTTT. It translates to CATGETGADTQYF.

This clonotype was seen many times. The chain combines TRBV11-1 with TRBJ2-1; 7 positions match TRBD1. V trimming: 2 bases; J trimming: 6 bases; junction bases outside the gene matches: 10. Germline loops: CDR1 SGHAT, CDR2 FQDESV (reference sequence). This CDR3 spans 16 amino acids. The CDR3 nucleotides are TGTGCCAGCAGCTTAACGGAAACGACAGGGTTCAATGAGCAGTTCTTC. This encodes CASSLTETTGFNEQFF.